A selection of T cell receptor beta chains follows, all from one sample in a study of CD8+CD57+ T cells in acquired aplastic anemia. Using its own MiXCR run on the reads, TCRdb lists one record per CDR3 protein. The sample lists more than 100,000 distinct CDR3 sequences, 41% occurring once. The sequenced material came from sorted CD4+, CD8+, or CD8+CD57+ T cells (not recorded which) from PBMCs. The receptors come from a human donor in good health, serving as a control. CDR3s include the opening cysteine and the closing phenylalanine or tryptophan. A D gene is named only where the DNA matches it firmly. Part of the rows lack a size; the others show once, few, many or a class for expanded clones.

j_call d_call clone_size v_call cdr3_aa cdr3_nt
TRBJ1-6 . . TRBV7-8 CASKGTRYSPLHF TGTGCCAGCAAGGGGACACGATATTCACCCCTCCACTTT
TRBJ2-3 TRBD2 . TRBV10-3 CAISSSGGNEQYF TGTGCCATCAGCTCTAGCGGGGGTAACGAGCAGTATTTT
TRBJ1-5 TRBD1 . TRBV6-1 CASTKSGGAGQPQHF TGTGCCAGCACGAAGTCAGGGGGCGCGGGTCAGCCCCAGCATTTT
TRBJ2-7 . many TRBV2 CASSEGLILREYF TGTGCCAGCAGTGAAGGGCTCATTCTACGGGAGTACTTC
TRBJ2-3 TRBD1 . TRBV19 CASGQGADTQYF TGTGCCAGTGGACAGGGGGCAGATACGCAGTATTTT
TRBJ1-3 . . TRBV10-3 CAISQPGHRSGNTIYF TGTGCCATCAGTCAGCCGGGACATCGGTCTGGAAACACCATATATTTT
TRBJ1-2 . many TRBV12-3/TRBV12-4 CASSSRLSHGYTF TGTGCCAGCAGTTCACGGCTCTCCCACGGCTACACCTTC
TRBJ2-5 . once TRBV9 CASSVAPQETQYF TGTGCCAGCAGCGTAGCACCTCAAGAGACCCAGTACTTC
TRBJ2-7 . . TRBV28 CASSLTADYEQYF TGTGCCAGCAGCTTAACGGCAGACTACGAGCAGTACTTC
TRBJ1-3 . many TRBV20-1 CSARGGAPGNTIYF TGCAGTGCTAGGGGGGGGGCACCTGGAAACACCATATATTTT
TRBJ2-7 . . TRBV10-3 CAIGPGANEQYF TGTGCCATCGGCCCGGGTGCGAACGAGCAGTACTTC
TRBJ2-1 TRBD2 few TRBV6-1 CASPGLAASNEQFF TGTGCCAGTCCCGGCCTAGCGGCCTCTAATGAGCAGTTCTTC
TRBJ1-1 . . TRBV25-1 CASSRIGPNTEAFF TGCGCCAGCAGCCGGATCGGGCCGAACACTGAAGCTTTCTTT
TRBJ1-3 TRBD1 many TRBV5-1 CASSSTGVGNTIYF TGCGCCAGCAGCTCGACAGGGGTAGGAAACACCATATATTTT
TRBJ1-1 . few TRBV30 CAWSIGWYMNTEAFF TGTGCCTGGAGTATAGGGTGGTACATGAACACTGAAGCTTTCTTT
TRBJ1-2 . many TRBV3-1 CASSQVERGGYTF TGTGCCAGCAGCCAAGTCGAACGGGGTGGCTACACCTTC
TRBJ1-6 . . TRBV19 CASREWDRVGSPLHF TGTGCCAGTAGAGAGTGGGACCGGGTCGGCTCACCCCTCCACTTT
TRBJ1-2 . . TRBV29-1 CSVRAGDYGYTF TGCAGCGTTCGGGCAGGAGACTATGGCTACACCTTC
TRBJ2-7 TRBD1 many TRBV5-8 CASSPGQNYEQYF TGTGCCAGCAGCCCGGGACAGAACTACGAGCAGTACTTC
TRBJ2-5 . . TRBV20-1 CSAAGVGETQYF TGCAGTGCTGCAGGAGTGGGAGAGACCCAGTACTTC
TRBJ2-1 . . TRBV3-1 CASSQEWGVNEQFF TGTGCCAGCAGCCAAGAATGGGGTGTCAATGAGCAGTTCTTC
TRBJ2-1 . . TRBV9 CASGLEQFF TGTGCCAGCGGACTAGAGCAGTTCTTC
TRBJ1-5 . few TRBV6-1 CASMHSRPYQPQHF TGTGCCAGCATGCACAGCCGTCCCTATCAGCCCCAGCATTTT
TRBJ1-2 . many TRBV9 CASSATPSPQAVIGF TGTGCCAGCAGCGCAACGCCCAGCCCGCAGGCGGTAATAGGCTTC
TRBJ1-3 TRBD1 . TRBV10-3 CATVNTRRQGGGTIYF TGTGCCACCGTAAACACGCGACGACAGGGCGGGGGCACCATATATTTT
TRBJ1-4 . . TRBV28 CASSAPDRSTNEKLFF TGTGCCAGCAGTGCGCCAGACAGGTCAACTAATGAAAAACTGTTTTTT
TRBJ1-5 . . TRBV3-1 CASSLNRNQPQHF TGTGCCAGCAGCCTCAACCGGAATCAGCCCCAGCATTTT
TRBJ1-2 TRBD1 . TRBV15 CATSRDRGQDYGYTF TGTGCCACCAGCAGAGACAGGGGGCAGGACTATGGCTACACCTTC
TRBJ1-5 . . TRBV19 CASSGDSTYSNQPQHF TGTGCCAGTAGCGGGGACTCGACTTATAGCAATCAGCCCCAGCATTTT
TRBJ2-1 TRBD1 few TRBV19 CASSVPGQNIDNERFF TGTGCCAGTAGTGTACCGGGACAGAACATAGACAATGAGCGGTTCTTC
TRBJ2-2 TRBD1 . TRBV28 CASRLRDRGRTGELFF TGTGCCAGCAGGCTCCGGGACAGGGGGCGAACCGGGGAGCTGTTTTTT
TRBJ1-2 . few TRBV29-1 CSVDKNGYTF TGCAGCGTGGACAAGAATGGCTACACCTTC
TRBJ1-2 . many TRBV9 CASSPSTGGYTF TGTGCCAGCAGCCCCAGTACGGGAGGCTACACCTTC
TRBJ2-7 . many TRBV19 CASSIGRRGHEQYF TGTGCCAGTAGTATTGGGAGAAGAGGCCACGAGCAGTACTTC
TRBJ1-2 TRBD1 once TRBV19 CASSMGQGIYGYTF TGTGCCAGTAGTATGGGACAGGGGATCTATGGCTACACCTTC
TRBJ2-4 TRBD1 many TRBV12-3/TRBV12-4 CASSSTGGNIQYF TGTGCCAGCAGTTCAACAGGGGGGAACATTCAGTACTTC
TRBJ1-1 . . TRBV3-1 CASSQAAQGTEAFF TGTGCCAGCAGCCAGGCTGCCCAGGGGACTGAAGCTTTCTTT
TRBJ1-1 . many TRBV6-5 CASSYRTTGPRMNTEAFF TGTGCCAGCAGTTACAGGACAACGGGACCGAGGATGAACACTGAAGCTTTCTTT
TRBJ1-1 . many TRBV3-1 CASSQVQGNTEAFF TGTGCCAGCAGCCAAGTACAGGGGAACACTGAAGCTTTCTTT
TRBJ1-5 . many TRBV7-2 CASSPDSPNQPQHF TGTGCCAGCAGCCCGGACAGTCCCAATCAGCCCCAGCATTTT
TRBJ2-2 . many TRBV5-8 CASSPLTAGELFF TGTGCCAGCAGCCCCTTGACGGCCGGGGAGCTGTTTTTT
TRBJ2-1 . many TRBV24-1 CATSDRSLGEQFF TGTGCCACCAGTGACAGGTCCCTGGGTGAGCAGTTCTTC
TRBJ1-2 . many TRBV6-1 CASSWDTTGLNYGYTF TGTGCCAGCAGTTGGGACACAACGGGACTGAACTATGGCTACACCTTC
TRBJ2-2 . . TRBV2 CASSVSGNTGELFF TGTGCCAGCAGTGTATCGGGGAACACCGGGGAGCTGTTTTTT
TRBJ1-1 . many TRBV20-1 CSAWRGPATEAFF TGCAGTGCCTGGAGGGGCCCGGCCACTGAAGCTTTCTTT
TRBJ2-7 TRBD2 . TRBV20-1 CSALGTSGTWKQYF TGCAGTGCTCTCGGGACTAGCGGGACTTGGAAGCAGTACTTC
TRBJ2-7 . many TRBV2 CASMPRSSYEQYF TGTGCCAGCATGCCTAGGAGCTCCTACGAGCAGTACTTC
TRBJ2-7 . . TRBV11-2 CASSLVRGSFSLLTYEQYF TGTGCCAGCAGCTTAGTAAGGGGAAGTTTCTCTCTATTAACCTACGAGCAGTACTTC
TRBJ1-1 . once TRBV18 CASSPDGTTEAFF TGTGCCAGCTCACCGGACGGGACCACTGAAGCTTTCTTT
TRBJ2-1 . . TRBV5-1 CASSLKTAGSSYNEQFF TGCGCCAGCAGCCTGAAGACAGCAGGGAGCTCCTACAATGAGCAGTTCTTC
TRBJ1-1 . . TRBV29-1 CSTWTENTEAFF TGCAGCACCTGGACCGAAAACACTGAAGCTTTCTTT
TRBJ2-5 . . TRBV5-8 CASSLEGGTFEETQYF TGTGCCAGCAGCTTGGAGGGGGGGACTTTTGAAGAGACCCAGTACTTC
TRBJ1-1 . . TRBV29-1 CSVKRDGNTEAFF TGCAGCGTTAAAAGGGACGGGAACACTGAAGCTTTCTTT
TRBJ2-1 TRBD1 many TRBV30 CARGQGWNEQFF TGTGCCAGGGGACAGGGTTGGAATGAGCAGTTCTTC
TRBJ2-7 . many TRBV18 CASSGTGTSEQYF TGTGCCAGCTCAGGGACCGGGACCAGCGAGCAGTACTTC
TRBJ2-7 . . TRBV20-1 CSASRDTPYEQYF TGCAGTGCTAGCCGGGACACCCCCTACGAGCAGTACTTC
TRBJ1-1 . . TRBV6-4 CASSQSTENTEAFF TGTGCCAGCAGCCAATCGACAGAGAACACTGAAGCTTTCTTT
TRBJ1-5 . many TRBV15 CATSRGWAGGNQPQHF TGTGCCACCAGCAGAGGGTGGGCAGGGGGCAATCAGCCCCAGCATTTT
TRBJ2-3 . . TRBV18 CASSPRLAGGRDTQYF TGTGCCAGCTCACCACGGCTAGCAGGAGGCCGGGATACGCAGTATTTT